This passage covers 21 T cell receptor beta chains from one sample sequenced in a study of control samples from healthy donors and cancer patients. Measured with immunoSEQ multiplex PCR; TCRdb has only the in-frame clones, and not every one. This sample has 95,000 to 150,000 clones, with approximately 91% found just once. The sequenced material came from blood. The receptors derive from a woman younger than 35 in good health.

The rearrangement uses TRBV7-9 and TRBJ1-1; TRBD1 is a possible D gene (6 bases). The CDR3 loop spans 15 amino acids. Germline V gene data show CDR1 as SEHNR and CDR2 as FQNEAQ (reference sequence). Trimming took 2 bases from V and 0 from J, leaving 10 bases between them. CDR3: CASSLKGGLNTEAFF. The CDR3 coding sequence is TGTGCCAGCAGCTTAAAGGGGGGGTTGAACACTGAAGCTTTCTTT.

This rearrangement joins TRBV7-3 to TRBJ1-6; 7 bases map to TRBD1. The V segment lost 5 bases and the J segment 7 bases; nucleotides outside the gene matches: 14. Germline V lookup: CDR1 SGHTA, CDR2 FQGTGA. The CDR3 contains 17 residues. CDR3 loop: CASSLTFQGDDNSPLHF. The CDR3 region has the DNA TGTGCCAGCAGCCTTACCTTCCAGGGGGATGACAATTCACCCCTCCACTTT. Based on the CDR3 plus reference TRBV7-3 and TRBJ1-6, the full variable domain is GAGVSQTPSNKVTEKGKYVELRCDPISGHTALYWYRQSLGQGPEFLIYFQGTGAADDSGLPNDRFFAVRPEGSVSTLKIQRTERGDSAVYLCASSLTFQGDDNSPLHFGNGTRLTVT.

The count of this clone is one. The chain has TRBV3-1 (or the pseudogene TRBV3-2) and TRBJ1-5; 7 bases align to TRBD1. V dropped 8 bases and J dropped 0; count of bases not matched to a gene: 7. The CDR3 covers 15 residues. The germline V gene encodes CDR1 LGHDT and CDR2 YNNKEL (reference sequence). The CDR3 sequence: CASEGTAYSNQPQHF. The CDR3 nucleotides are TGTGCCAGCGAGGGGACAGCATATAGCAATCAGCCCCAGCATTTT.

The V gene is TRBV5-4, the J gene TRBJ2-3, with TRBD2 identical over 7 bases. The CDR3 has 16 amino acids. J was trimmed by 1 base and V by 0 bases; bases with no gene match: 5. CDR1 SGHNT and CDR2 YYREEE come from the germline V gene (reference sequence). In DNA, the CDR3 is TGTGCCAGCAGCTTGGGGGGAAGCGGGGGCACAGATACGCAGTATTTT. Encoded protein: CASSLGGSGGTDTQYF.

The J gene is TRBJ2-7, the V gene TRBV3-1 (or the pseudogene TRBV3-2); a possible D gene is TRBD1 (5 bases). The germline V gene encodes CDR1 LGHDT and CDR2 YNNKEL (reference sequence). The CDR3 spans 13 residues. V was trimmed by 0 bases and J by 4 bases, leaving 7 bases between them. The chain's CDR3 is CASSQERGYEQYF. CDR3 bases: TGTGCCAGCAGCCAAGAAAGGGGATACGAGCAGTACTTC.

V usage is TRBV7-2 and J usage is TRBJ1-1; D is possibly TRBD1 (5 bases). Germline V gives CDR1 SGHTA, CDR2 FQGNSA. The CDR3 runs to 14 residues. V dropped 3 bases and J dropped 0 bases, with 8 bases sitting between them. The CDR3 DNA is TGTGCCAGCAGCTTCTTGGGGGTGAACACTGAAGCTTTCTTT. Residues: CASSFLGVNTEAFF.

DNA of the CDR3: TGTGCCAGCAGCTTAAAACGAGTGGGGCCCGACACCGGGGAGCTGTTTTTT. Protein sequence: CASSLKRVGPDTGELFF. This rearrangement joins TRBV7-3 to TRBJ2-2; D is possibly TRBD1 (5 bases). The V and J ends lost 1 base and 3 bases respectively, with 15 bases between them. This CDR3 has 17 amino acids. The germline gives CDR1 SGHTA, CDR2 FQGTGA.

This rearrangement joins TRBV4-2 to TRBJ2-7; the match to TRBD2 covers 8 bases. Germline V gene lookup returns CDR1 LGHNA and CDR2 YNFKEQ. Trimming removed 4 bases from V and 3 bases from J; junction bases left unmatched: 11. The CDR3 covers 16 residues. CDR3 sequence reads: CASSPSATSGSYEQYF. CDR3 nucleotide sequence: TGTGCCAGCAGCCCCTCGGCAACTAGCGGAAGCTACGAGCAGTACTTC.

The J gene is TRBJ2-1, the V gene TRBV19, with D maybe TRBD2 (6 bases). From germline, CDR1 is LNHDA and CDR2 SQIVND (reference sequence). V gave up 5 bases and J gave up 4 bases, with 9 bases separating them. This CDR3 has 13 amino acids. The CDR3 reads CASSRLVYNEQFF. The CDR3 DNA reads as TGTGCCAGTAGTCGACTAGTTTACAATGAGCAGTTCTTC.

The chain links TRBV28 to TRBJ2-7; the D call may be TRBD1 or TRBD2 (5 bases each). CDR1 and CDR2 (germline): MDHEN, SYDVKM. This CDR3 contains 16 residues. V was trimmed by 6 bases and J by 0 bases, leaving 18 bases between them. CDR3 loop: CASSASLGVSSYEQYF. CDR3 coding DNA: TGTGCCAGCAGCGCGAGTTTGGGGGTTAGCTCCTACGAGCAGTACTTC.

The V and J genes are TRBV9 and TRBJ2-4; a weak D match, TRBD1 (6 bases). The CDR3 is 15 residues long. V lost 4 bases and J lost 1, with 12 bases in between. The germline gives CDR1 SGDLS, CDR2 YYNGEE. The CDR3 protein is CASSPTGSAKNIQYF. In DNA form, the CDR3 reads TGTGCCAGCAGCCCGACAGGTTCGGCCAAAAACATTCAGTACTTC.

The chain combines TRBV7-2 with TRBJ1-3, with D unresolved. The CDR3 runs to 14 residues. Germline lookup yields CDR1 SGHTA and CDR2 FQGNSA. V lost 5 bases and J 0 bases, leaving 8 bases between the germline ends. CDR3 sequence reads: CASSPFDSGNTIYF. CDR3 nucleotide sequence: TGTGCCAGCAGCCCATTTGACTCTGGAAACACCATATATTTT. The entire variable domain, with the rest obtained from reference TRBV7-2 and TRBJ1-3, is as follows: GAGVSQSPSNKVTEKGKDVELRCDPISGHTALYWYRQSLGQGLEFLIYFQGNSAPDKSGLPSDRFSAERTGGSVSTLTIQRTQQEDSAVYLCASSPFDSGNTIYFGEGSWLTVV.

The chain has TRBV30 and TRBJ2-3; 8 nucleotides align to TRBD1. CDR1 and CDR2 from the germline V gene are GTSNPN and SVGIG (reference sequence). Trimming cost V 8 bases and J 0 bases; bases outside gene matches: 1. This CDR3 is built from 12 residues. This CDR3 reads CAQGASTDTQYF. The CDR3 DNA reads as TGTGCCCAGGGGGCGAGCACAGATACGCAGTATTTT.

CDR3 in DNA: TGTGCCAGCAGCCCTGGTAAGGGAGCAAGAGAGACCCAGTACTTC. Protein: CASSPGKGARETQYF. This chain uses TRBV7-9 with TRBJ2-5, with TRBD2 as a possible D gene (5 bases). Germline V lookup: CDR1 SEHNR, CDR2 FQNEAQ (reference sequence). This CDR3 is built from 15 residues. The V gene lost 5 bases and the J gene lost 4 bases, with 17 bases spanning the gap. The full variable domain, with the rest looked up from reference TRBV7-9 and TRBJ2-5, is DTGVSQNPRHKITKRGQNVTFRCDPISEHNRLYWYRQTLGQGPEFLTYFQNEAQLEKSRLLSDRFSAERPKGSFSTLEIQRTEQGDSAMYLCASSPGKGARETQYFGPGTRLLVL.

The V gene is TRBV7-2, the J gene TRBJ2-5, with TRBD2 identical over 14 bases. The V gene's germline CDR1 is SGHTA and CDR2 FQGNSA. This CDR3 is built from 15 residues. V dropped 7 bases and J dropped 7; count of bases not matched to a gene: 8. The CDR3 nucleotides are TGTGCCAGCAACTACGGACTAGCGGGGGGAGGGACCCAGTACTTC. Protein product: CASNYGLAGGGTQYF.

The chain joins TRBV2 to TRBJ2-5; 7 nucleotides line up with TRBD1. V trimming: 4 bases; J trimming: 3 bases; junction bases outside the gene matches: 2. This CDR3 contains 13 residues. CDR1 is SNHLY, CDR2 FYNNEI, per germline. The CDR3 DNA is TGTGCCAGCAGTGGACAGGGAAAAGAGACCCAGTACTTC. Residues: CASSGQGKETQYF.

The rearrangement links TRBV4-1 to TRBJ1-1; perhaps TRBD1 as D (5 bases). The CDR3 runs 13 residues. V lost 1 base to trimming and J lost 4 bases, with 7 bases between them. Germline V lookup: CDR1 MGHRA, CDR2 YSYEKL. The DNA of the CDR3 is TGCGCCAGCAGCCAAGGGGGGAGCACTGAAGCTTTCTTT. This codes for CASSQGGSTEAFF.

On this clone itself: At one end the junction does not follow the germline gene, possibly because of a read error. V gene TRBV7-7 combines with J gene TRBJ2-1; 9 bases agree with TRBD2. Per the germline V gene, CDR1 is SSHAT and CDR2 is FNYEAQ (reference sequence). The CDR3 contains 18 residues. Written as DNA, the CDR3 is TGTGCTAGCAGTCGGGTGGTGGCTAGCGGGAATTTCTACAATGAGCAGTTCTTC. Its protein is CASSRVVASGNFYNEQFF.

V and J are TRBV12-2 and TRBJ1-5; the listed D gene, TRBD1, was not tested against the DNA. TRBV12-2 is flagged as a pseudogene. This CDR3 spans 17 amino acids. CDR3 protein: CASRLVGSLNSNQPQHF. DNA for the CDR3: TGTGCAAGTCGCTTAGTGGGCTCTCTAAATAGCAATCAGCCCCAGCATTTT.

J is TRBJ1-1 and V is TRBV7-9; no definite D call. The CDR3 covers 13 residues. V lost 5 bases and J lost 9, with 16 bases in between. Germline lookup yields CDR1 SEHNR and CDR2 FQNEAQ (reference sequence). The CDR3 region is CASSRPSSGQAFF. The DNA for the CDR3 is TGTGCCAGCAGCCGCCCTTCATCGGGCCAAGCTTTCTTT.

The chain uses TRBV7-9 and TRBJ1-4; D gene uncertain. Germline V gives CDR1 SEHNR, CDR2 FQNEAQ (reference sequence). V lost 2 bases and J 8 bases, leaving 18 bases between the germline ends. The CDR3 runs to 16 residues. For the CDR3, the DNA is TGTGCCAGCAGCTTAACGGGCCCAATGGGCTCGGAAAAACTGTTTTTT. Its translation: CASSLTGPMGSEKLFF.